This entry features one TCR beta chain sequence. Its antigen is unidentified. The data are from a study of CD8 T cells in ankylosing spondylitis. TCRdb independently ran MiXCR on the 5' RACE reads; one entry per CDR3 protein. The sample shows about 340,000 distinct CDR3 sequences, roughly 22% of them seen only once. Study-level findings and limits: Previously reported in reactive arthritis synovial fluid and blood were some of the motif variants.

J gave up 4 bases and V 5 bases, and 7 bases lay outside the gene matches. The CDR3 runs 15 residues. The chain uses TRBV12-3 or TRBV12-4 and TRBJ2-5; 10 bases are shared with TRBD2. The receptor's source is a male donor with ankylosing spondylitis or in good health (not recorded which). Sample: blood, either unsorted or a sorted T cell fraction (not recorded which). This CDR3 is CASSQAGGRLETQYF. In nucleotides, the CDR3 is TGTGCCAGCAGTCAAGCGGGGGGGCGTTTAGAGACCCAGTACTTC.